The 4 T cell receptor beta chains below all came from one sample that was sequenced in a study of blood T cell repertoires in COVID-19. The table came from immunoSEQ multiplex PCR; TCRdb's copy has only in-frame clones and leaves some out. The table lists approximately 250,000 clones, 86% of them singletons. Material for sequencing was peripheral blood. These receptors came from a man aged 25 to 40 who had recovered from COVID-19.

The genes are TRBV10-3 and TRBJ1-2; TRBD1 might be the D (6 bases). V was pared by 8 bases and J by 8 bases, with 21 bases between. This CDR3 spans 14 amino acids. Germline V gives CDR1 ENHRY, CDR2 SYGVKD. This CDR3 reads CAIAPPGTFQGYTF. In DNA form, the CDR3 reads TGTGCCATCGCGCCGCCTGGGACATTCCAAGGCTACACCTTC.

This chain joins TRBV6-5 and TRBJ1-2; 8 positions agree with TRBD1. Germline CDR1 reads MNHEY; CDR2 reads SVGAGI. The CDR3 length is 13 residues. V lost 3 bases to trimming and J lost 6 bases; unmatched junction nucleotides: 3. The CDR3 region has the DNA TGTGCCAGCAGTTATCTGGACAGGGATGGCTACACCTTC. This codes for CASSYLDRDGYTF.

This rearrangement joins TRBV20-1 to TRBJ2-5, with D hard to call. With 5 bases removed from V and 5 bases from J, the gap between germline ends came to 9 bases. There are 11 residues in the CDR3. CDR1 is DFQATT, CDR2 SNEGSKA, per germline (reference sequence). CDR3 amino acids: CSAQILETQYF. CDR3 DNA sequence: TGCAGTGCTCAAATACTGGAGACCCAGTACTTC.

The CDR3 is CASQGQGWVGELFF. The DNA of the CDR3 is TGTGCCAGCCAAGGACAGGGGTGGGTCGGGGAGCTGTTTTTT. This chain joins TRBV11-2 and TRBJ2-2, with 9 bases fitting TRBD1. V lost 8 bases to trimming and J lost 7 bases; unmatched junction nucleotides: 8. The CDR3 covers 14 residues. CDR1 and CDR2 from the germline V gene are SGHAT and FQNNGV.